Shown below are 7 T cell receptor beta chains from a single sample sequenced in a study of PD-1 blockade in classical Hodgkin lymphoma. The repertoire was sequenced with immunoSEQ multiplex PCR; TCRdb's copy has only in-frame clones and lacks some. The sample comprises fewer than 50,000 clones, around 87% of which are singletons, and about 6% rests with the top ten. All patients relapsed after autologous stem cell transplantation, and brentuximab vedotin exposure varied. The material was peripheral blood mononuclear cells (PBMCs), obtained before the second cycle of nivolumab. The receptor set was obtained from a human donor with classical Hodgkin lymphoma.

V usage is TRBV27 and J usage is TRBJ2-2; 9 nucleotides align to TRBD2. The CDR3 has 17 residues. Germline values: CDR1 MNHEY, CDR2 SMNVEV (reference sequence). V dropped 5 bases and J dropped 8; count of bases not matched to a gene: 15. The CDR3 sequence: CASSQSATSGNRGELFF. The CDR3 coding sequence is TGTGCCAGCAGTCAATCGGCGACTAGCGGTAACCGGGGGGAGCTGTTTTTT.

The chain has TRBV5-4 and TRBJ2-1; 12 bases are shared with TRBD2. Germline V lookup: CDR1 SGHNT, CDR2 YYREEE (reference sequence). The CDR3 is 15 amino acids. With V trimmed by 1 base and J by 4 bases, 0 bases remained unmatched. The CDR3 is CASSLTSGGYNEQFF. The CDR3 DNA follows: TGTGCCAGCAGCTTGACTAGCGGGGGGTACAATGAGCAGTTCTTC.

This clone was observed a single time. This chain's CDR3 is CASSLDRNTEAFF. The CDR3 coding sequence is TGTGCCAGCAGTCTAGACAGGAACACTGAAGCTTTCTTT. V gene TRBV5-4 combines with J gene TRBJ1-1; D is possibly TRBD1 (5 bases). The germline V and J ends were trimmed by 5 bases and 1 base, with 9 bases remaining between them. Per the germline V gene, CDR1 is SGHNT and CDR2 is YYREEE (reference sequence). The CDR3 has 13 residues.

The chain couples TRBV5-1 to TRBJ1-5, with D tentatively TRBD1 (6 bases). This CDR3 region has 15 residues. V lost 0 bases to trimming and J lost 2 bases, with 9 bases between them. Germline V lookup: CDR1 SGHRS, CDR2 YFSETQ. CDR3 sequence reads: CASSLGTVGNQPQHF. The CDR3 bases are TGCGCCAGCAGCTTGGGGACAGTTGGCAATCAGCCCCAGCATTTT.

The CDR3 loop reads CASSPSRGQGGYTF. CDR3 DNA sequence: TGTGCCAGCTCACCTTCCAGGGGGCAGGGTGGCTACACCTTC. The gene calls are TRBV18 and TRBJ1-2, with 8 bases fitting TRBD1. The V segment lost 3 bases and the J segment 7 bases; nucleotides outside the gene matches: 7. CDR1 and CDR2 from the germline V gene are KGHSH and LQKENI. The CDR3 runs to 14 residues.

This sequence joins TRBV6-1 and TRBJ1-1; D unresolved. This CDR3 has 14 residues. The germline CDR1 and CDR2 sequences are MNHNS and SASEGT. The V gene lost 3 bases and the J gene lost 10 bases, with 18 bases spanning the gap. The CDR3 sequence is CASSDSAGPQTAFF. The DNA for the CDR3 is TGTGCCAGCAGTGATTCGGCCGGACCCCAGACAGCTTTCTTT.

The chain has TRBV7-6 and TRBJ2-2, with unresolved D. This CDR3 region has 14 residues. V was trimmed by 5 bases and J by 2 bases, leaving 9 bases between them. Germline values: CDR1 SGHVS, CDR2 FNYEAQ. DNA for the CDR3: TGTGCCAGCAGCATACAGTCTAACACCGGGGAGCTGTTTTTT. Translated: CASSIQSNTGELFF. Full variable domain (rest looked up from reference TRBV7-6 and TRBJ2-2): GAGVSQSPRYKVTKRGQDVALRCDPISGHVSLYWYRQALGQGPEFLTYFNYEAQQDKSGLPNDRFSAERPEGSISTLTIQRTEQRDSAMYRCASSIQSNTGELFFGEGSRLTVL.